This record looks at one TCR beta chain sequence and its context. The sample is drawn from a study of CD8 T cells in Susac syndrome. It was with random hexamers that about 0.45 to 1 ug RNA was reverse transcribed. TCRdb reanalysed the immunoSEQ multiplex PCR reads using MiXCR and keeps one entry per CDR3 protein. The sample has some 150,000 distinct CDR3 sequences; approximately 94% are singletons. V trimming: 2 bases; J trimming: 1 base; junction bases outside the gene matches: 15. The germline V gene encodes CDR1 SGHDT and CDR2 YYEEEE. The CDR3 is 19 residues long. This TCR was recovered from a human donor in good health. V and J are TRBV5-6 and TRBJ1-1; 9 positions agree with TRBD1. Material: CD4+ T cells from PBMCs. For the CDR3, the DNA is TGTGCCAGCAGCTTAGGAAAAGGCGGACAGGGGTACTGGAACACTGAAGCTTTCTTT. Protein sequence: CASSLGKGGQGYWNTEAFF.